These 26 T cell receptor beta chains share one sample of origin, sequenced in a study of beta chain features in type 1 diabetes. Sequencing targeted expressed TCRB transcripts, as all isolated RNA had been reverse transcribed. Measured with immunoSEQ multiplex PCR; TCRdb has only the in-frame clones, and not every one. The sample has roughly 290,000 clones, about 7.8% seen once; the top ten hold approximately 1%. Source material: central memory CD4+ T cells from blood. Receptors originate from a woman aged 18-29 years in good health.

This clone has a handful of counts. Germline and junction disagree at one end, which may indicate a read error. Written as DNA, the CDR3 is TGTGCCAGCAGCTTGGATGGATGGGCGAATCATTTT. Protein product: CASSLDGWANHF. This rearrangement joins TRBV5-4 to TRBJ1-3; D is unclear. The germline gives CDR1 SGHNT, CDR2 YYREEE (reference sequence). This CDR3 has 12 amino acids.

The V gene is TRBV4-3, the J gene TRBJ2-1, with TRBD2 matching 8 bases. The germline V gene encodes CDR1 LGHNA and CDR2 YSLEER. V shed 6 bases and J 9 bases; nucleotides not matched to a gene: 7. The CDR3 spans 13 residues. The CDR3 DNA reads TGCGCCAGCAGTCCGCCGGGACTAGGTGAGCAGTTCTTC. Amino acids: CASSPPGLGEQFF.

V is TRBV28 and J is TRBJ1-1; weak D call: TRBD1 (6 bases). The V gene lost 6 bases and the J gene lost 6 bases, with 32 bases spanning the gap. CDR3 length: 19 amino acids. Germline V gene lookup returns CDR1 MDHEN and CDR2 SYDVKM. CDR3 amino acids: CASSARGGRPAVKWAEAFF. The CDR3 DNA follows: TGTGCCAGCAGCGCCAGGGGCGGGCGACCCGCGGTGAAATGGGCTGAAGCTTTCTTT.

This chain joins TRBV6-6 and TRBJ2-1; unclear D gene. V was shortened by 2 bases and J by 0 bases, with 8 bases between the two germline ends. The CDR3 runs to 15 residues. CDR1 is MNHNY, CDR2 SVGAGI, per germline (reference sequence). The CDR3 reads CASSYGQSSYNEQFF. For the CDR3, the DNA is TGTGCCAGCAGTTACGGGCAGAGCTCCTACAATGAGCAGTTCTTC.

In this sample, this clone turned up a few times. This rearrangement joins TRBV19 to TRBJ2-1; 8 nucleotides agree with TRBD2. The CDR3 is 16 residues long. With V trimmed by 3 bases and J by 2 bases, 6 bases remained unmatched. From germline, CDR1 is LNHDA and CDR2 SQIVND (reference sequence). In DNA form, the CDR3 reads TGTGCCAGTAGTATTTTCTCGGGAGGGCCCTACAATGAGCAGTTCTTC. As protein: CASSIFSGGPYNEQFF.

A few counts support this clone. The chain is built from TRBV29-1 and TRBJ2-3; D may correspond to TRBD1 or TRBD2 (6 bases each). CDR3 length: 13 residues. Germline CDR1 SQVTM, CDR2 ANQGSEA. V lost 8 bases and J lost 3, with 15 bases in between. The CDR3 DNA sequence: TGCAGCCTTTTGGGGGGCACAACAGATACGCAGTATTTT. As protein: CSLLGGTTDTQYF.

This clone was counted a few times. The chain employs TRBV5-1 and TRBJ2-5, with D perhaps matching TRBD1 (6 bases). The V and J ends lost 4 bases and 2 bases respectively, with 12 bases between them. Germline assignment: CDR1 SGHRS and CDR2 YFSETQ. This CDR3 has 14 amino acids. The CDR3 DNA is TGCGCCAGCAGCCCGGGGACAACTCAAGAGACCCAGTACTTC. It encodes CASSPGTTQETQYF.

The genes are TRBV7-2 and TRBJ1-5, with D possibly being TRBD1 (6 bases). The CDR3 consists of 14 residues. Germline CDR1 reads SGHTA; CDR2 reads FQGNSA. Deletions cut 3 bases from V and 5 bases from J, with 11 bases between. The CDR3 loop reads CASSFGGQHQPQHF. The CDR3, as DNA: TGTGCCAGCAGCTTCGGGGGCCAACATCAGCCCCAGCATTTT. Supplemented by reference TRBV7-2 and TRBJ1-5, the full variable domain reads GAGVSQSPSNKVTEKGKDVELRCDPISGHTALYWYRQSLGQGLEFLIYFQGNSAPDKSGLPSDRFSAERTGGSVSTLTIQRTQQEDSAVYLCASSFGGQHQPQHFGDGTRLSIL.

The chain links TRBV7-9 to TRBJ1-2; D is perhaps TRBD1 (5 bases). The CDR3 covers 11 residues. CDR1 SEHNR and CDR2 FQNEAQ come from the germline V gene (reference sequence). V was clipped by 6 bases and J by 7 bases, with 9 bases between them. The CDR3 protein is CASSTRAGYTF. Here the CDR3 DNA reads TGTGCCAGCAGTACCAGGGCTGGCTACACCTTC. The variable domain in full, with the rest retrieved from reference TRBV7-9 and TRBJ1-2, is DTGVSQNPRHKITKRGQNVTFRCDPISEHNRLYWYRQTLGQGPEFLTYFQNEAQLEKSRLLSDRFSAERPKGSFSTLEIQRTEQGDSAMYLCASSTRAGYTFGSGTRLTVV.

This clone was seen a handful of times. The chain recombines TRBV4-2 with TRBJ2-3; 7 nucleotides match TRBD2. Trimming at V came to 3 bases and at J to 0 bases, leaving 6 bases not matched to a gene. Germline CDR1 and CDR2: LGHNA and YNFKEQ. The CDR3 has 16 amino acids. Here the CDR3 reads CASSHALAPSTDTQYF. The DNA of the CDR3 is TGTGCCAGCAGCCATGCACTAGCGCCGAGCACAGATACGCAGTATTTT.

This clone was detected only a few times. V gene TRBV13 combines with J gene TRBJ2-1; either TRBD1 or TRBD2 may supply D (5 bases each). The CDR3 has 16 amino acids. The V gene's germline CDR1 is PRHDT and CDR2 FYEKMQ (reference sequence). Trimming removed 4 bases from V and 9 bases from J, with 22 bases in between. CDR3 loop: CASSSNPGRGISEQFF. CDR3 in DNA: TGTGCCAGCAGCTCGAACCCGGGACGGGGCATATCTGAGCAGTTCTTC.

This clone was observed a handful of times. V and J are TRBV15 and TRBJ1-4; D is unresolved. Germline V gene data show CDR1 as LNHNV and CDR2 as YYDKDF (reference sequence). V shed 4 bases and J shed 8 bases, with 17 bases lying between them. CDR3 length equals 15 residues. CDR3 sequence (DNA): TGTGCCACCAGCATCGGTCTCGGTGGGAGAGAAAAACTGTTTTTT. Protein sequence: CATSIGLGGREKLFF.

The table lists this clone with a few counts. CDR3 protein: CASSDQGRYEQYF. The CDR3 DNA follows: TGTGCCAGCAGTGATCAGGGGAGGTACGAGCAGTACTTC. This rearrangement joins TRBV6-1 to TRBJ2-7; the D call may be TRBD1 or TRBD2 (6 bases each). This CDR3 spans 13 amino acids. The germline gives CDR1 MNHNS, CDR2 SASEGT. Trimming cost V 3 bases and J 4 bases, with 10 bases left between them.

This clone was found a few times. This chain links TRBV4-3 with TRBJ1-1; TRBD1 matches at 10 bases. V was clipped by 1 base and J by 3 bases; unmatched bases: 11. The CDR3 length is 18 residues. The germline CDR1 and CDR2 sequences are LGHNA and YSLEER. Here the CDR3 DNA reads TGCGCCAGCAGCCAAGGTTGGGGGACAGGGGCGCGGGACACTGAAGCTTTCTTT. Translating gives CASSQGWGTGARDTEAFF.

The rearrangement links TRBV28 to TRBJ1-5; D is unclear. The CDR3 is 15 residues long. Trimming left V 8 bases short and J 0 bases short, with 14 bases between. In germline, CDR1 is MDHEN, CDR2 SYDVKM. This chain's CDR3 is CASQAAGSSNQPQHF. The CDR3 nucleotides are TGTGCCAGCCAAGCCGCGGGAAGTAGCAATCAGCCCCAGCATTTT.

Of note for this clone: Other DNA sequences within the sample encode an identical CDR3. This chain joins TRBV7-2 and TRBJ2-3; D gene uncertain. This CDR3 has 14 residues. Germline V CDR1 and CDR2: SGHTA, FQGNSA. Trimming shortened V by 2 bases and J by 2 bases, and 8 bases separated the two germline ends. CDR3 coding DNA: TGTGCCAGCAGCTTAAGGCTTCTCACAGATACGCAGTATTTT. As protein: CASSLRLLTDTQYF.

This clone showed up just a few times. The chain is built from TRBV7-2 and TRBJ2-7; a weak D match, TRBD2 (6 bases). CDR3 size: 15 residues. V gave up 6 bases and J gave up 3 bases, with 18 bases separating them. The V gene's germline CDR1 is SGHTA and CDR2 FQGNSA. CDR3 in DNA: TGTGCCAGCAGACTGGAGGGGTTGGACCTCTACGAGCAGTACTTC. Translating gives CASRLEGLDLYEQYF.

This clone appeared a few times. The chain uses TRBV7-2 and TRBJ2-1; no definite D call. V was trimmed by 0 bases and J by 6 bases, leaving 15 bases between them. This CDR3 is 16 amino acids long. Germline V gene sequence: CDR1 SGHTA, CDR2 FQGNSA. The CDR3 region is CASSLAVPLTTNEQFF. CDR3 in DNA: TGTGCCAGCAGCTTAGCGGTCCCTCTGACAACCAATGAGCAGTTCTTC. The entire variable domain, with the rest obtained from reference TRBV7-2 and TRBJ2-1, is as follows: GAGVSQSPSNKVTEKGKDVELRCDPISGHTALYWYRQSLGQGLEFLIYFQGNSAPDKSGLPSDRFSAERTGGSVSTLTIQRTQQEDSAVYLCASSLAVPLTTNEQFFGPGTRLTVL.

This rearrangement joins TRBV4-1 to TRBJ2-1; no definite D call. Trimming took off 2 bases at V and 5 bases at J, with 16 bases between the two ends. The CDR3 consists of 16 residues. Per germline, CDR1 MGHRA and CDR2 YSYEKL. CDR3 sequence: CASSQPRERVNNEQFF. DNA of the CDR3: TGCGCCAGCAGCCAACCACGCGAAAGGGTCAACAATGAGCAGTTCTTC.

This chain links TRBV4-2 with TRBJ1-5; the D gene is possibly TRBD1 (6 bases). Germline loops: CDR1 LGHNA, CDR2 YNFKEQ. This CDR3 has 15 residues. Trimming removed 1 base from V and 3 bases from J, with 10 bases in between. The CDR3 loop reads CASSQGAGDNQPQHF. The DNA of the CDR3 is TGTGCCAGCAGCCAAGGGGCAGGGGACAATCAGCCCCAGCATTTT.

The chain couples TRBV2 to TRBJ2-3; D call uncertain. V was trimmed by 7 bases and J by 0 bases, leaving 14 bases between them. Germline-derived CDR1 and CDR2 are SNHLY and FYNNEI. The CDR3 totals 15 residues. The CDR3 reads CASTLRSSSTDTQYF. CDR3 DNA sequence: TGTGCCAGCACCCTCAGATCCTCCAGCACAGATACGCAGTATTTT. The full variable domain, in which reference TRBV2 and TRBJ2-3 provide the parts outside the CDR3, is EPEVTQTPSHQVTQMGQEVILRCVPISNHLYFYWYRQILGQKVEFLVSFYNNEISEKSEIFDDQFSVERPDGSNFTLKIRSTKLEDSAMYFCASTLRSSSTDTQYFGPGTRLTVL.

The CDR3 here is CASSLAPLGANEQYF. The CDR3 DNA reads TGTGCCAGCAGCTTAGCCCCGTTGGGGGCGAACGAGCAGTACTTC. V usage is TRBV11-2 and J usage is TRBJ2-7, with a possible D match to TRBD1 (6 bases). The V gene lost 1 base and the J gene lost 5 bases, with 15 bases spanning the gap. Germline CDR1 is SGHAT and CDR2 is FQNNGV. The CDR3 has 15 residues.

There are a few counts of this clone. The gene calls are TRBV7-2 and TRBJ1-6, with D maybe TRBD1 (6 bases). CDR1 and CDR2 (germline): SGHTA, FQGNSA. The CDR3 covers 15 residues. Trimming pared 1 base from V and 9 bases from J, leaving 13 bases between. The CDR3 reads CASSLGARGPSPLHF. CDR3 in DNA: TGTGCCAGCAGCTTAGGCGCCAGGGGCCCTTCACCCCTCCACTTT.

This clone was found a few times. It may be a read error: a sequence one base away is much more abundant. This sample also contains other DNA sequences that code for the same CDR3. The rearrangement links TRBV7-2 to TRBJ2-3, with D unresolved. V shed 4 bases and J shed 2 bases, with 10 bases lying between them. The CDR3 is made up of 14 amino acids. Germline V lookup: CDR1 SGHTA, CDR2 FQGNSA. CDR3 residues: CASSSDGNTDTQYF. CDR3 in DNA: TGTGCCAGCAGCTCGGACGGAAACACAGATACGCAGTATTTT. The full variable domain, rest sourced from reference TRBV7-2 and TRBJ2-3, is GAGVSQSPSNKVTEKGKDVELRCDPISGHTALYWYRQSLGQGLEFLIYFQGNSAPDKSGLPSDRFSAERTGGSVSTLTIQRTQQEDSAVYLCASSSDGNTDTQYFGPGTRLTVL.

This clone was detected a few times. The chain is built from TRBV12-5 and TRBJ2-5; a possible D gene is TRBD1 (5 bases). The V and J ends lost 2 bases and 3 bases respectively, with 7 bases between them. CDR1 LGHNT and CDR2 FRNRAP come from the germline V gene. The CDR3 is made up of 13 amino acids. The CDR3 DNA reads TGTGCTAGTGGTTTGATAGGGGAAGAGACCCAGTACTTC. It codes for CASGLIGEETQYF.

This chain connects TRBV18 to TRBJ1-2; D unclear. Germline V gives CDR1 KGHSH, CDR2 LQKENI. This CDR3 has 12 amino acids. V lost 3 bases to trimming and J lost 7 bases, with 9 bases between them. The CDR3 bases are TGTGCCAGCTCACCGGATCAGTTTGGCTACACCTTC. This codes for CASSPDQFGYTF.